The rows below give T cell receptor beta chains drawn from one sample of a study of cytomegalovirus exposure and HLA in healthy donors. Clones were read by immunoSEQ multiplex PCR, and TCRdb kept only the in-frame ones, dropping some. Found here are 200,000 or so clones; the top ten clones hold less than 0.85%. The sequenced sample consisted of PBMCs. The receptor set was obtained from a boy aged 10-17 years in good health and CMV-seronegative. The CDR3 runs from the conserved cysteine through the conserved F or W. The D gene is left open where the match is weak.

D	V	J	CDR3	DNA
TRBD1	TRBV28	TRBJ1-4	CASRARGTGAFNEKLFF	TGTGCCAGCAGGGCCCGGGGCACAGGGGCGTTTAATGAAAAACTGTTTTTT
TRBD2	TRBV9	TRBJ2-2	CASRAGTSVPGELFF	TGTGCCAGCAGAGCCGGGACTAGCGTTCCCGGGGAGCTGTTTTTT
TRBD1	TRBV6-5	TRBJ1-1	CASSSRTGVNTEAFF	TGTGCCAGCAGTTCCCGGACAGGGGTGAACACTGAAGCTTTCTTT
TRBD2	TRBV7-3	TRBJ2-1	CASSTGGSGGPPYNEQFF	TGTGCCAGCAGCACAGGGGGTAGCGGGGGGCCACCCTACAATGAGCAGTTCTTC
.	TRBV15	TRBJ1-2	CATSSAGTGDGYTF	TGTGCCACCAGCAGCGCCGGGACGGGGGATGGCTACACCTTC
TRBD2	TRBV7-9	TRBJ2-3	CASALASGGLDTQYF	TGTGCCAGCGCCTTAGCTAGCGGGGGATTAGATACGCAGTATTTT
.	TRBV11-1	TRBJ1-1	CASSFGASMNTEAFF	TGTGCCAGCAGCTTTGGGGCCAGCATGAACACTGAAGCTTTCTTT
TRBD1	TRBV28	TRBJ1-4	CASTSPTGLNEKLFF	TGTGCCAGCACCTCGCCGACAGGGTTAAATGAAAAACTGTTTTTT
.	TRBV28	TRBJ1-1	CASIKGGASFRTEAFF	TGTGCCAGCATAAAGGGCGGGGCGTCGTTTCGCACTGAAGCTTTCTTT
.	TRBV9	TRBJ2-1	CASSVFWSSYNEQFF	TGTGCCAGCAGCGTCTTCTGGAGCTCCTACAATGAGCAGTTCTTC
.	TRBV5-6	TRBJ2-2	CASSLGHLNTGELFF	TGTGCCAGCAGCCTGGGACATCTCAACACCGGGGAGCTGTTTTTT
TRBD2	TRBV5-4	TRBJ2-7	CASSWGGPGTTSYEQYF	TGTGCCAGCAGCTGGGGGGGTCCCGGGACTACCTCATACGAGCAGTACTTC
TRBD2	TRBV5-4	TRBJ2-5	CASSFAAGGPSMETQYF	TGTGCCAGCAGCTTTGCAGCGGGGGGGCCAAGTATGGAGACCCAGTACTTC
.	TRBV13	TRBJ2-7	CASSFGQAYYEQYF	TGTGCCAGCAGCTTCGGCCAGGCTTACTACGAGCAGTACTTC
.	TRBV7-2	TRBJ2-3	CASSSQRDTQYF	TGTGCCAGCAGCTCCCAGCGAGATACGCAGTATTTT
.	TRBV5-4	TRBJ1-1	CASSLGGVGEAFF	TGTGCCAGCAGCTTAGGGGGGGTTGGGGAAGCTTTCTTT
.	TRBV4-1	TRBJ1-1	CASSQDRGANTEAFF	TGCGCCAGCAGCCAAGATCGAGGAGCCAACACTGAAGCTTTCTTT
.	TRBV7-2	TRBJ2-3	CASSLGYTDTQYF	TGTGCCAGCAGCTTAGGTTACACAGATACGCAGTATTTT
.	TRBV2	TRBJ2-3	CASSAEGSERTDTQYF	TGTGCCAGCAGCGCGGAGGGGTCGGAGCGCACAGATACGCAGTATTTT
TRBD1	TRBV19	TRBJ1-1	CASSIVPGQMNTEAFF	TGTGCCAGTAGTATAGTCCCGGGACAGATGAACACTGAAGCTTTCTTT
TRBD2	TRBV5-1	TRBJ2-3	CASSLGLAGGLSTDTQYF	TGCGCCAGCAGCTTGGGACTAGCGGGGGGCCTGAGCACAGATACGCAGTATTTT
TRBD1	TRBV6-1	TRBJ1-4	CASSEGGTGGEKLFF	TGTGCCAGCAGTGAGGGAGGGACAGGGGGAGAAAAACTGTTTTTT
.	TRBV9	TRBJ1-1	CASSSNPGVNTEAFF	TGTGCCAGCAGCTCCAACCCGGGGGTCAACACTGAAGCTTTCTTT
TRBD2	TRBV4-2	TRBJ2-3	CASSQVAGRSTDTQYF	TGTGCCAGCAGCCAAGTCGCCGGGAGGAGCACAGATACGCAGTATTTT